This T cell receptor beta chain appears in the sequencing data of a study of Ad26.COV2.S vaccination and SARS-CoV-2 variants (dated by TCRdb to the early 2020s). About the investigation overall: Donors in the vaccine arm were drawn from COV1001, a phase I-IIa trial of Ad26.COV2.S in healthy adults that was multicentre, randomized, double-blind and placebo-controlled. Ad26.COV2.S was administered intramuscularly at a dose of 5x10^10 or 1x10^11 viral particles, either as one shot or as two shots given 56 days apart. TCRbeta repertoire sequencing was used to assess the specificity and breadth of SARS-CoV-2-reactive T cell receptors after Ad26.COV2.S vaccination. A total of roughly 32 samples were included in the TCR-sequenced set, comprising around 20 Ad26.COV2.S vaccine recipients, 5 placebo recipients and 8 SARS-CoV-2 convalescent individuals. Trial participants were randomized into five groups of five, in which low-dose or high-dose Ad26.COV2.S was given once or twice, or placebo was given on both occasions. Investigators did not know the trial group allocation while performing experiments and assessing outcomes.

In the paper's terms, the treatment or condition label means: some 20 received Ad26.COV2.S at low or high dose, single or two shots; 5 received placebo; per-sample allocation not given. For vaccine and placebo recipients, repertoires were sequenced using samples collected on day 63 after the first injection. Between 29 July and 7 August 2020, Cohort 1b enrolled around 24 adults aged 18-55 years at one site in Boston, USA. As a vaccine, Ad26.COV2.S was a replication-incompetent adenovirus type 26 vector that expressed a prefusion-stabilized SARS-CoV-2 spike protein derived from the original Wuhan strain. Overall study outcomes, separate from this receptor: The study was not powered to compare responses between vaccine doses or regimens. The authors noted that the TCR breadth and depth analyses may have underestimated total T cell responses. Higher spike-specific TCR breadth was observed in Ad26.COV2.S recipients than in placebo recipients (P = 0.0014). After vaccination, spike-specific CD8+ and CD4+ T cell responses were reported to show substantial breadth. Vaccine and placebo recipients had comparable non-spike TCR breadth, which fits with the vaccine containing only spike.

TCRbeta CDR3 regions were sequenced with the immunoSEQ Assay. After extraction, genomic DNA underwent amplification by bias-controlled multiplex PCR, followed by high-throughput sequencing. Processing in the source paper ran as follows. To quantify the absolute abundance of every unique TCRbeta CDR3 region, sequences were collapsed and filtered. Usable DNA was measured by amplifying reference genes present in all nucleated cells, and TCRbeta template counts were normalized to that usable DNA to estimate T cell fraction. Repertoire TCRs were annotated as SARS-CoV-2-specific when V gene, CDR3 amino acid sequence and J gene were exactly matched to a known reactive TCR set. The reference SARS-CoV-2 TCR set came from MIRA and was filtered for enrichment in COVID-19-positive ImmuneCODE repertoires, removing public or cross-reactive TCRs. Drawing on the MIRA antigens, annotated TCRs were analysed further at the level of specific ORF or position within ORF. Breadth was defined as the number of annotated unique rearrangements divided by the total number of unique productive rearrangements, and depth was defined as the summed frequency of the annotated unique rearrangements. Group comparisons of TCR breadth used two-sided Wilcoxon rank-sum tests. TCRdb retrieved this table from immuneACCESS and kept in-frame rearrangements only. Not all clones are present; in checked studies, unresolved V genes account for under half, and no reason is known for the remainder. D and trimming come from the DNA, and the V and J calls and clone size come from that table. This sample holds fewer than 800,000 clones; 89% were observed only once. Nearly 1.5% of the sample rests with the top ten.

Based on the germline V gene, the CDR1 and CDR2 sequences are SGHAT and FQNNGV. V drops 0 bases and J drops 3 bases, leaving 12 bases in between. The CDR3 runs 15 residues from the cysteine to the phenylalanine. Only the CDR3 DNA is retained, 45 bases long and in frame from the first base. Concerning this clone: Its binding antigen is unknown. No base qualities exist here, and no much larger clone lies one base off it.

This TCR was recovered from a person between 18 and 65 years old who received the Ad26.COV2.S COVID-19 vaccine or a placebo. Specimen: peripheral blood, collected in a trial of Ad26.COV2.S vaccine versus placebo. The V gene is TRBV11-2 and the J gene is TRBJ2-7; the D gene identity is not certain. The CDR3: CASSLDFTQYYEQYF. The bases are TGTGCCAGCAGCTTAGATTTCACCCAATACTACGAGCAGTACTTC.